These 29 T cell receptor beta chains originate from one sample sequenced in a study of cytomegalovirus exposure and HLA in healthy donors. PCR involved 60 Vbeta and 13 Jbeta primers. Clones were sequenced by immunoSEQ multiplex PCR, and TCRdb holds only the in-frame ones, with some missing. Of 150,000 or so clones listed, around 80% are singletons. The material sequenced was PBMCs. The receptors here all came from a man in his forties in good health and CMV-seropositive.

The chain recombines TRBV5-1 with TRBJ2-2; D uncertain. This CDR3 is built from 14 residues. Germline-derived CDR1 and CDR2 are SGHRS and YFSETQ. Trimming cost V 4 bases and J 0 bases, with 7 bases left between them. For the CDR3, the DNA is TGCGCCAGCAGCCCCCCTACGAACACCGGGGAGCTGTTTTTT. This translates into CASSPPTNTGELFF.

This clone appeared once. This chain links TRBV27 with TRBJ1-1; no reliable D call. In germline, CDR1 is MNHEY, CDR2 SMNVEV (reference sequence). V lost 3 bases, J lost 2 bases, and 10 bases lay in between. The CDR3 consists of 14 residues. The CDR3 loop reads CASSLRGGNTEAFF. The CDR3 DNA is TGTGCCAGCAGTTTGCGGGGAGGAAACACTGAAGCTTTCTTT.

Here the CDR3 DNA reads TGTGCCAGCAGCGTAGATACAGAGTCCTACGAGCAGTACTTC. Translating gives CASSVDTESYEQYF. This chain connects TRBV9 to TRBJ2-7; the D is unclear. Germline V gives CDR1 SGDLS, CDR2 YYNGEE. The CDR3 runs to 14 residues. V lost 0 bases and J 1 base, leaving 8 bases between the germline ends. Full variable domain (outside the CDR3, taken from reference TRBV9 and TRBJ2-7): DSGVTQTPKHLITATGQRVTLRCSPRSGDLSVYWYQQSLDQGLQFLIQYYNGEERAKGNILERFSAQQFPDLHSELNLSSLELGDSALYFCASSVDTESYEQYFGPGTRLTVT.

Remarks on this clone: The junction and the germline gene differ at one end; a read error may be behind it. CDR3 protein: CASPPRSRGTNEKLFF. DNA for the CDR3: TGTGCCAGCCCACCACGGAGTCGGGGGACTAATGAAAAACTGTTTTTT. This sequence joins TRBV18 and TRBJ1-4; D is possibly TRBD1 (5 bases). The CDR3 loop spans 16 amino acids. CDR1 and CDR2 (germline): KGHSH, LQKENI.

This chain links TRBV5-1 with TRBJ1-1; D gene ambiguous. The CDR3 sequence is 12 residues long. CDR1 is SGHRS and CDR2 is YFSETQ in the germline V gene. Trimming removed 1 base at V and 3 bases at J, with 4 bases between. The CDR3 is CASSLTDTEAFF. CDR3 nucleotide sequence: TGCGCCAGCAGCTTGACAGACACTGAAGCTTTCTTT.

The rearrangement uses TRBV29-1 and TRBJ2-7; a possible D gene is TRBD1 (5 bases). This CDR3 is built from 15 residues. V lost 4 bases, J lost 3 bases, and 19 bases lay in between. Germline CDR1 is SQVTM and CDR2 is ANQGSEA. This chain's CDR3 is CSVVSARRASYEQYF. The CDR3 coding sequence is TGCAGCGTTGTATCGGCGCGCAGGGCGAGCTACGAGCAGTACTTC.

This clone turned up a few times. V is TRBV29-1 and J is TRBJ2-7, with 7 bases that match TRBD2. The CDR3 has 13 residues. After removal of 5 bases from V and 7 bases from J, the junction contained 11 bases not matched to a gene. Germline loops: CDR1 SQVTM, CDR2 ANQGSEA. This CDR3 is CSVLAVQPGEQYF. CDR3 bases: TGCAGCGTTCTAGCGGTGCAACCAGGTGAGCAGTACTTC.

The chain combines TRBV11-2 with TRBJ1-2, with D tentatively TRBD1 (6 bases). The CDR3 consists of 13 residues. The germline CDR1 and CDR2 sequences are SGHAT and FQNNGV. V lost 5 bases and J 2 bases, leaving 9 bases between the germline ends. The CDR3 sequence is CASSPDRNYGYTF. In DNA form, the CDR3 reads TGTGCCAGCAGCCCGGACAGAAACTATGGCTACACCTTC.

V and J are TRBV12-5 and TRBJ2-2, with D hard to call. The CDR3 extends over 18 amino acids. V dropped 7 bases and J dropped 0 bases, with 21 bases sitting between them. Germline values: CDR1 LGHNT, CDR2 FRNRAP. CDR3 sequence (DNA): TGTGCTAGTGCTCGGCAGGCAGGTAATTTCGCGAACACCGGGGAGCTGTTTTTT. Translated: CASARQAGNFANTGELFF.

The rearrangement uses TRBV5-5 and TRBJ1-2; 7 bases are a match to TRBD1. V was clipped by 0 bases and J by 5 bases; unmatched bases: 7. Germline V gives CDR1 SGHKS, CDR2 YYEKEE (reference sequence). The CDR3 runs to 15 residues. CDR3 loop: CASSLVQGEAYGYTF. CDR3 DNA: TGTGCCAGCAGCTTGGTCCAGGGGGAGGCATATGGCTACACCTTC.

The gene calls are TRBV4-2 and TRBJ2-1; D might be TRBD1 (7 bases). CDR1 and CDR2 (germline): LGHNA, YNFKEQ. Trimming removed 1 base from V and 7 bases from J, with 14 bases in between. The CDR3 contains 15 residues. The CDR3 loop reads CASSQGEAGGNEQFF. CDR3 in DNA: TGTGCCAGCAGCCAAGGGGAGGCAGGGGGTAATGAGCAGTTCTTC.

Here the CDR3 reads CASSAPEKREVYEQYF. CDR3 bases: TGTGCCAGCAGCGCCCCCGAAAAGCGGGAGGTCTACGAGCAGTACTTC. The chain links TRBV21-1 to TRBJ2-7; the table's D call of TRBD2 was not tested on the DNA. TRBV21-1 is annotated as a pseudogene. The CDR3 sequence is 16 residues long.

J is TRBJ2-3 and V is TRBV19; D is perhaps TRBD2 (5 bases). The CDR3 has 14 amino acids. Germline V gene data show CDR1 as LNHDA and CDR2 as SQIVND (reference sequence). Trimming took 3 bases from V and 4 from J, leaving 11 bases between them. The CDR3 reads CASSIGRRADTQYF. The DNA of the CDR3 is TGTGCCAGTAGTATCGGGCGGCGGGCAGATACGCAGTATTTT.

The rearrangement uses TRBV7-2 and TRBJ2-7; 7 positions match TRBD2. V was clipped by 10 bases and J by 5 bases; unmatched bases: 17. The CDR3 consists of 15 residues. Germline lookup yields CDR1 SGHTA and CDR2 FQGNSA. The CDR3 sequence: CATTPSGLKVHEQYF. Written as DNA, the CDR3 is TGTGCCACCACCCCTAGCGGCCTGAAGGTCCACGAGCAGTACTTC. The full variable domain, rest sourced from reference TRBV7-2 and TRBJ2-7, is GAGVSQSPSNKVTEKGKDVELRCDPISGHTALYWYRQSLGQGLEFLIYFQGNSAPDKSGLPSDRFSAERTGGSVSTLTIQRTQQEDSAVYLCATTPSGLKVHEQYFGPGTRLTVT.

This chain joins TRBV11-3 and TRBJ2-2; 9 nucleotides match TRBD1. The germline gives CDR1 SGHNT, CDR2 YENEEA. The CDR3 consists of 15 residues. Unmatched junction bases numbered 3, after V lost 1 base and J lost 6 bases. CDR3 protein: CASSLGTGVPGELFF. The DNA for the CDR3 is TGTGCCAGCAGCTTAGGGACAGGGGTCCCCGGGGAGCTGTTTTTT.

The CDR3 loop reads CASSGTTSDTGELFF. The CDR3 DNA is TGTGCCAGCAGTGGCACGACTAGCGACACCGGGGAGCTGTTTTTT. This chain links TRBV2 with TRBJ2-2; 8 nucleotides match TRBD2. J lost 3 bases, V lost 4 bases, and 4 bases had no gene match. Germline V gene sequence: CDR1 SNHLY, CDR2 FYNNEI. This CDR3 spans 15 amino acids.

The CDR3 loop reads CASSPAENQPQHF. The DNA for the CDR3 is TGTGCCAGCTCACCCGCGGAGAATCAGCCCCAGCATTTT. The chain has TRBV18 and TRBJ1-5, with no clear D. V lost 3 bases to trimming and J lost 4 bases, with 7 bases between them. The CDR3 consists of 13 residues. The germline CDR1 and CDR2 sequences are KGHSH and LQKENI.

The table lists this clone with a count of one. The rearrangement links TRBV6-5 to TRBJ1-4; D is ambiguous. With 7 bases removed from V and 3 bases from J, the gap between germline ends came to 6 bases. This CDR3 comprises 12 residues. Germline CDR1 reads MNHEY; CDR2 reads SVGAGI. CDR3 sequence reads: CASKRANEKLFF. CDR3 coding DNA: TGTGCCAGCAAGAGGGCTAATGAAAAACTGTTTTTT.

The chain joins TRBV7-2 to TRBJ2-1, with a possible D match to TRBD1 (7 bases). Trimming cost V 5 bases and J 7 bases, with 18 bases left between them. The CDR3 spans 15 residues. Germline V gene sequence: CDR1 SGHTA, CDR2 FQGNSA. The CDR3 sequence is CASSPAAPGGNEQFF. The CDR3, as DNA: TGTGCCAGCAGCCCCGCCGCCCCAGGGGGGAATGAGCAGTTCTTC.

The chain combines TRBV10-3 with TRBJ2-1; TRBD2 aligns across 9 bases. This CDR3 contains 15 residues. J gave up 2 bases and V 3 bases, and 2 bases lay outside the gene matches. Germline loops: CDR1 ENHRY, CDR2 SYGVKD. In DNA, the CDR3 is TGTGCCATCAGTGATGCGGGAGGGGCCTACAATGAGCAGTTCTTC. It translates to CAISDAGGAYNEQFF.

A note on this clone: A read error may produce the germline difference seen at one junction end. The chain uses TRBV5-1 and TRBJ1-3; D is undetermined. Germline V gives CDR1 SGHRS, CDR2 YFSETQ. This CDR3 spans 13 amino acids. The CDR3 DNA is TGTGCCAGCAGCTTGTTAGCTGGAAACACCATATATTTT. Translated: CASSLLAGNTIYF.

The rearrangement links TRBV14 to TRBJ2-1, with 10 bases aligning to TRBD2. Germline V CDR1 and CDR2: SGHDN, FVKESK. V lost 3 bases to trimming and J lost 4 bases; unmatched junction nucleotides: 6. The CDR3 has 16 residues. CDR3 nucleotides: TGTGCCAGCAGCCACAGCGGGGGGGTCTTTTACAATGAGCAGTTCTTC. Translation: CASSHSGGVFYNEQFF.

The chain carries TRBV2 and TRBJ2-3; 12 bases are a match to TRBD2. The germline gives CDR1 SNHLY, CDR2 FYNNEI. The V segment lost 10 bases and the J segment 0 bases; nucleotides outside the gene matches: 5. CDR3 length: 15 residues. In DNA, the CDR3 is TGTGCCACCTCCGGGACTAGCGGGAGCACAGATACGCAGTATTTT. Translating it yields CATSGTSGSTDTQYF. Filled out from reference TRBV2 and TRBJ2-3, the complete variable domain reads EPEVTQTPSHQVTQMGQEVILRCVPISNHLYFYWYRQILGQKVEFLVSFYNNEISEKSEIFDDQFSVERPDGSNFTLKIRSTKLEDSAMYFCATSGTSGSTDTQYFGPGTRLTVL.

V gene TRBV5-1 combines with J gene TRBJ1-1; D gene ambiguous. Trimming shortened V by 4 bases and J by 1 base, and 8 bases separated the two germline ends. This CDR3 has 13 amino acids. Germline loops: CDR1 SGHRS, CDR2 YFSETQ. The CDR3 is CASSTITNTEAFF. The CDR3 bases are TGCGCCAGCAGCACTATAACGAACACTGAAGCTTTCTTT. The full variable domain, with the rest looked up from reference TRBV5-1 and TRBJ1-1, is KAGVTQTPRYLIKTRGQQVTLSCSPISGHRSVSWYQQTPGQGLQFLFEYFSETQRNKGNFPGRFSGRQFSNSRSEMNVSTLELGDSALYLCASSTITNTEAFFGQGTRLTVV.

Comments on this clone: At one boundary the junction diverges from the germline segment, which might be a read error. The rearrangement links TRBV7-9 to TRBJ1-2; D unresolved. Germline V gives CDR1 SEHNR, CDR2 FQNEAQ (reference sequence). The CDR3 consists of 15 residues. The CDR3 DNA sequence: TGTTCCAGCAGCCCACTTCTCTTAAGCTCCTATGGCTACACCTTC. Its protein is CSSSPLLLSSYGYTF. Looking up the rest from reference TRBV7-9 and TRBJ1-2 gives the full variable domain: DTGVSQNPRHKITKRGQNVTFRCDPISEHNRLYWYRQTLGQGPEFLTYFQNEAQLEKSRLLSDRFSAERPKGSFSTLEIQRTEQGDSAMYLCSSSPLLLSSYGYTFGSGTRLTVV.

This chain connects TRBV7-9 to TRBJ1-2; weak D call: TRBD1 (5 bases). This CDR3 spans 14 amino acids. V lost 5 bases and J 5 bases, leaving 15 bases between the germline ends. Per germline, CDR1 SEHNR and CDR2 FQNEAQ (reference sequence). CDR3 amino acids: CASSPEQATYGYTF. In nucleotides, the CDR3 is TGTGCCAGCAGCCCCGAACAGGCTACTTATGGCTACACCTTC.

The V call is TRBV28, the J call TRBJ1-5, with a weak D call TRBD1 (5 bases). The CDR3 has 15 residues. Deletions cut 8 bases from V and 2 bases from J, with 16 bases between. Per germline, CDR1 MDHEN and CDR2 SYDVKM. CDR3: CASYGRDLGNQPQHF. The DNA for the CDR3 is TGTGCCAGCTACGGCAGGGATTTAGGCAATCAGCCCCAGCATTTT.

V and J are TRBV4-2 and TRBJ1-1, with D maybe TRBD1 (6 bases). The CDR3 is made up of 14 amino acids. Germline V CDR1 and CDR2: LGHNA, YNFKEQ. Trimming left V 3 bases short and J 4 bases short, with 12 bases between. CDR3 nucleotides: TGTGCCAGCAGCCATCCTAGGGGGGGCACTGAAGCTTTCTTT. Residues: CASSHPRGGTEAFF.

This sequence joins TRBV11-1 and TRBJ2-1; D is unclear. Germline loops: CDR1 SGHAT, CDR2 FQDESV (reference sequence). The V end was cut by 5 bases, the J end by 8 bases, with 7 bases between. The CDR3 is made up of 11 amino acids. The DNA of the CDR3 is TGTGCCAGCAGCCTCCAGGATGAGCAGTTCTTC. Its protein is CASSLQDEQFF.